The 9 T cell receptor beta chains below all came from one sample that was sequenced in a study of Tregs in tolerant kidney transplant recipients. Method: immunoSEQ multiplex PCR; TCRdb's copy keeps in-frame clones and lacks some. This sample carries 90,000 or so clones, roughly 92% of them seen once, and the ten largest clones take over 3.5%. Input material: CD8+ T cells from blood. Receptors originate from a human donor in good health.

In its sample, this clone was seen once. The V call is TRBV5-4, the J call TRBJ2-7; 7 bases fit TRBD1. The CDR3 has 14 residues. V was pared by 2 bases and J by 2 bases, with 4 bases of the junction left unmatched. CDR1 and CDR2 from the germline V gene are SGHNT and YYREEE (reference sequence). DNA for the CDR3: TGTGCCAGCAGCTTCAGGGGGAGTCCCTACGAGCAGTACTTC. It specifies CASSFRGSPYEQYF.

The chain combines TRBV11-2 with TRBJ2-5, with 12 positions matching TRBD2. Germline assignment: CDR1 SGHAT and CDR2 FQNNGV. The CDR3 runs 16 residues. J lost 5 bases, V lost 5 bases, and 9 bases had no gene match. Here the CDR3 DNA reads TGTGCCAGCAGCCCCTCTAGCGGGGGGGCCGGGGAGACCCAGTACTTC. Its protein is CASSPSSGGAGETQYF.

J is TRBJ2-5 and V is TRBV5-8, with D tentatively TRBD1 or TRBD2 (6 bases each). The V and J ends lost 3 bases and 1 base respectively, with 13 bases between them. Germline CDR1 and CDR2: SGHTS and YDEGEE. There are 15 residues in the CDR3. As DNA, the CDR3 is TGTGCCAGCAGCTGGGGGGCAGGACTCCAAGAGACCCAGTACTTC. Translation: CASSWGAGLQETQYF.

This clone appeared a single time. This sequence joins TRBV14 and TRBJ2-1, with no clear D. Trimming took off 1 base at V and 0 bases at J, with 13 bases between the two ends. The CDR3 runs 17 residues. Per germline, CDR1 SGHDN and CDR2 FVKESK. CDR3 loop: CASSQGSGPSSYNEQFF. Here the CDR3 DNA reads TGTGCCAGCAGCCAAGGATCCGGGCCGAGCTCCTACAATGAGCAGTTCTTC.

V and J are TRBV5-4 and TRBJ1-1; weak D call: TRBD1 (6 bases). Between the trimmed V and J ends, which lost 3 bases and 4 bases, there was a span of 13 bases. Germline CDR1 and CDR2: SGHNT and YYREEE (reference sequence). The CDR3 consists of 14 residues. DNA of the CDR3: TGTGCCAGCAGCTCCGACAGGTATGGCACTGAAGCTTTCTTT. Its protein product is CASSSDRYGTEAFF.

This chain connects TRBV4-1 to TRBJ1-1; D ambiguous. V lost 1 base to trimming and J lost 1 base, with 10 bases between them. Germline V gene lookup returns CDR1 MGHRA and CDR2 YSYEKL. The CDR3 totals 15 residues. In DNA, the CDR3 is TGCGCCAGCAGCCAAGCAAGGTCGGCGAACACTGAAGCTTTCTTT. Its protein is CASSQARSANTEAFF.

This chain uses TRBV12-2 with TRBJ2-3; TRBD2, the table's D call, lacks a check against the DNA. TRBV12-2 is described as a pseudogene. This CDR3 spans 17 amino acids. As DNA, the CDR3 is TGTGCAAGTCGCTTATGTTATCCGGGAGGCAGCACAGATACGCAGTATTTT. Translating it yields CASRLCYPGGSTDTQYF.

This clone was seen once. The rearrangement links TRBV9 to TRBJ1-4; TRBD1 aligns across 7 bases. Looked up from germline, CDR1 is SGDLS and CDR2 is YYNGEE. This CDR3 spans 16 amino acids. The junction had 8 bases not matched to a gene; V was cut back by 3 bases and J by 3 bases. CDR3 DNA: TGTGCCAGCAGCGCCCCCAGGGGGTCGGCTAATGAAAAACTGTTTTTT. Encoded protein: CASSAPRGSANEKLFF.

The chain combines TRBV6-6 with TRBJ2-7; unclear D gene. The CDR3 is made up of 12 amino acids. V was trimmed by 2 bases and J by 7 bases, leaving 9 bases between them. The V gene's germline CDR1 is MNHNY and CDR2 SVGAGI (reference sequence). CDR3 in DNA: TGTGCCAGCAGTTACGTTTCCTGGGAGCAGTACTTC. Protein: CASSYVSWEQYF.